This TCR beta chain was documented in a study of blood T cell repertoires in COVID-19. Study at large: The United States, Italy and Spain provided the acute and convalescent COVID-19 samples. Nucleic acid was either cDNA or gDNA, and it came from T cells, B-cell-depleted T cells, or PBMCs.

The authors' processing: The authors estimated nucleated cell counts from reference gene primer amplification. Sequencing was performed with immunoSEQ multiplex PCR; in TCRdb, only in-frame clones are kept and a portion is missing. V, J and clone size were drawn from that table, and D and trimming were deduced from the DNA. Of about 86,000 clones detected, approximately 88% appear once; the ten largest clones hold roughly a third. Per the germline V gene, CDR1 is LGHNA and CDR2 is YSLEER. V dropped 2 bases and J dropped 7 bases, with 18 bases sitting between them. The CDR3 spans 15 residues. The sample comprised peripheral blood. J is TRBJ2-7 and V is TRBV4-3, with D possibly being TRBD2 (6 bases). The receptor's source is a woman at least 80 years old with active or convalescent COVID-19. The CDR3 loop is CASSQTPDGGMEQYF. CDR3 DNA: TGCGCCAGCAGCCAAACTCCAGACGGCGGGATGGAGCAGTACTTC.